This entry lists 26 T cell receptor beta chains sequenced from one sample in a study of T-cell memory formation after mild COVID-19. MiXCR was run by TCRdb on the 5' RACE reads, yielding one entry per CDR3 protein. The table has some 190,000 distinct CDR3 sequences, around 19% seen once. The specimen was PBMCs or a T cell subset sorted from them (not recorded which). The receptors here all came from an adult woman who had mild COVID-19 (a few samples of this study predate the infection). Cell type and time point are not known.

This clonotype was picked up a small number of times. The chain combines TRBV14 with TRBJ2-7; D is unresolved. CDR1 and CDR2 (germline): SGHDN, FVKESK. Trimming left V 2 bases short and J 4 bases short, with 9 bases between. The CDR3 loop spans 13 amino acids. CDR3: CASSQRAGYEQYF. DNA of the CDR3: TGTGCCAGCAGCCAACGGGCAGGTTACGAGCAGTACTTC.

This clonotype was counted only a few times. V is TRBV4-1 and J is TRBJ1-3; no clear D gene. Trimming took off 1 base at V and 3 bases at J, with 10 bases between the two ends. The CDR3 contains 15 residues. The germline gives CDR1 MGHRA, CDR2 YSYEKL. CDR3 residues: CASSQGDRDGNTIYF. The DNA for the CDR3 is TGCGCCAGCAGCCAAGGGGATAGGGATGGAAACACCATATATTTT.

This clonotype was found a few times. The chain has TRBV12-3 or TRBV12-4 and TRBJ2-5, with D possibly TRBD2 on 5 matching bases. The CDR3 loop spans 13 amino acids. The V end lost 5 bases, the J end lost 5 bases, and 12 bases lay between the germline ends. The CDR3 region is CASSQNTGETQYF. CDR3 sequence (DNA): TGTGCCAGCAGTCAAAATACGGGGGAGACCCAGTACTTC.

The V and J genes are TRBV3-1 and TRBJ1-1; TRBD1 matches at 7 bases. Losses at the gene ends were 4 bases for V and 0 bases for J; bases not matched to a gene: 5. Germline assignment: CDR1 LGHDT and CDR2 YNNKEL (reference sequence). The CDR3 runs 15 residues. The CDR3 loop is CASSRGQIMNTEAFF. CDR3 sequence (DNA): TGTGCCAGCAGCCGGGGACAGATCATGAACACTGAAGCTTTCTTT.

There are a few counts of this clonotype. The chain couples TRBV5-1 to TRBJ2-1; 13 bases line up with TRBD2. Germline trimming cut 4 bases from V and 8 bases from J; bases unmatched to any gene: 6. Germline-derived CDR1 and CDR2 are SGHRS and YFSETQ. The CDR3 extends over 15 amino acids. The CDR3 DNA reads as TGCGCCAGCAGCGAGAGGACTAGCGGGAGCGATGAGCAGTTCTTC. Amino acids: CASSERTSGSDEQFF.

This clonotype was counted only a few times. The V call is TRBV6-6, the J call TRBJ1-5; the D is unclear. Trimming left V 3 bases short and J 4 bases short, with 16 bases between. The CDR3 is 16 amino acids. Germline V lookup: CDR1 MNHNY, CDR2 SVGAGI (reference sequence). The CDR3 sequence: CASSYIQGRGNQPQHF. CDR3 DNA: TGTGCCAGCAGTTATATTCAAGGGCGAGGGAATCAGCCCCAGCATTTT.

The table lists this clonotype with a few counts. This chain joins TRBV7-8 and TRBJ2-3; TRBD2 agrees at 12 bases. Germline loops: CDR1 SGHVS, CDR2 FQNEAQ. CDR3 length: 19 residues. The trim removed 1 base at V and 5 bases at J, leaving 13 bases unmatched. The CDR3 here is CASSLVPSGGAFSGDTQYF. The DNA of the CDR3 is TGTGCCAGCAGCTTAGTGCCTAGCGGGGGGGCCTTTTCAGGAGATACGCAGTATTTT.

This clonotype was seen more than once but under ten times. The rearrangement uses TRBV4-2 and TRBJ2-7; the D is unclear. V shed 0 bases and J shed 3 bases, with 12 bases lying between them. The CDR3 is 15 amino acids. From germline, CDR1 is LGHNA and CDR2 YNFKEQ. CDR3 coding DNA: TGTGCCAGCAGCCAAGAAAGGAGCCCAATCTACGAGCAGTACTTC. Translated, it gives CASSQERSPIYEQYF.

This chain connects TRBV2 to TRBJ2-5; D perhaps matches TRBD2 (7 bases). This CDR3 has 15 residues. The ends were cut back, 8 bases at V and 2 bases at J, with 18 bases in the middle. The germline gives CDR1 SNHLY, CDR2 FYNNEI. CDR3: CASPAAGGPQETQYF. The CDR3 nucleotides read TGTGCCAGCCCAGCCGCCGGGGGGCCTCAAGAGACCCAGTACTTC.

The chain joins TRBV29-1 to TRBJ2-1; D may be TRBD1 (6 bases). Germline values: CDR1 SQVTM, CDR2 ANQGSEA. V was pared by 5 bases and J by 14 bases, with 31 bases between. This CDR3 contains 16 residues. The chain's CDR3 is CSVLSGGTPIGLREFF. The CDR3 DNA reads TGCAGCGTTCTCTCGGGTGGGACACCCATCGGGCTAAGAGAGTTCTTC.

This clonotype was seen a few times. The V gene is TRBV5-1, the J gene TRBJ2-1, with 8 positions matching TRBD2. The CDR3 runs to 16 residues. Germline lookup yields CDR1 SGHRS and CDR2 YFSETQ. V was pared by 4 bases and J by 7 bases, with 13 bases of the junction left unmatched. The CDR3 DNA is TGCGCCAGCAGCGTGGGTAGCGGGACCCGGTCGAATGAGCAGTTCTTC. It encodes CASSVGSGTRSNEQFF.

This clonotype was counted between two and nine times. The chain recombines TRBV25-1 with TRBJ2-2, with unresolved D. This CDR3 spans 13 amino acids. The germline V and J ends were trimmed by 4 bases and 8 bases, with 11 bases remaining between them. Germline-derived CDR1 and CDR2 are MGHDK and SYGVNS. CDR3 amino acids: CASSGPIRGELFF. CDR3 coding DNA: TGTGCCAGCAGTGGGCCGATACGGGGGGAGCTGTTTTTT.

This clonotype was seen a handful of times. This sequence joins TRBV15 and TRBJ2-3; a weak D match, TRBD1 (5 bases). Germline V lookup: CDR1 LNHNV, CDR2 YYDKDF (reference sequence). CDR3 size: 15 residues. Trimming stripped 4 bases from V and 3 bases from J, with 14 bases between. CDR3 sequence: CATSTTGIRTDTQYF. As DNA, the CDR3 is TGTGCCACCAGCACCACAGGCATTCGGACAGATACGCAGTATTTT.

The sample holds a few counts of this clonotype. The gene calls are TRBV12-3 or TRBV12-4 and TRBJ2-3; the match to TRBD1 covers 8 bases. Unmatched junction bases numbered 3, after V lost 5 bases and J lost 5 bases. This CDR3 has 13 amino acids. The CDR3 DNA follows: TGTGCCAGCAGTCCCGACAGGGGAGATACGCAGTATTTT. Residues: CASSPDRGDTQYF.

Here the CDR3 reads CASTARLAGGDEQFF. The CDR3, as DNA: TGTGCCAGCACCGCCCGACTAGCGGGAGGCGATGAGCAGTTCTTC. The J gene is TRBJ2-1, the V gene TRBV6-2 or TRBV6-3; 13 bases map to TRBD2. The CDR3 is made up of 15 amino acids. Germline V gene sequence: CDR1 MNHEY, CDR2 SVGEGT. V shed 7 bases and J 8 bases; nucleotides not matched to a gene: 8.

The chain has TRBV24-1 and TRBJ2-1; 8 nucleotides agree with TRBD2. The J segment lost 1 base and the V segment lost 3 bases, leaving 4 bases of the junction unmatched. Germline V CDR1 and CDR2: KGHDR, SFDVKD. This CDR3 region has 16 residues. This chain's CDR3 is CATSDPSGGSYNEQFF. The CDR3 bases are TGTGCCACCAGTGATCCCAGCGGGGGTTCCTACAATGAGCAGTTCTTC.

The CDR3 loop is CASRNLAGGLDTQYF. The CDR3 nucleotides are TGTGCCAGCAGAAATCTAGCGGGAGGGTTAGATACGCAGTATTTT. The rearrangement joins TRBV28 to TRBJ2-3, with 12 positions matching TRBD2. The CDR3 runs to 15 residues. From germline, CDR1 is MDHEN and CDR2 SYDVKM. V dropped 6 bases and J dropped 5; count of bases not matched to a gene: 6.

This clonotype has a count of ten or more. CDR3 DNA: TGTGCCAGCAGCCCAGGGGGCAACACCGGGGAGCTGTTTTTT. This gives the protein CASSPGGNTGELFF. V and J are TRBV7-9 and TRBJ2-2; 8 nucleotides align to TRBD1. Unmatched junction bases numbered 1, after V lost 5 bases and J lost 2 bases. The V gene's germline CDR1 is SEHNR and CDR2 FQNEAQ (reference sequence). This CDR3 is 14 amino acids long.

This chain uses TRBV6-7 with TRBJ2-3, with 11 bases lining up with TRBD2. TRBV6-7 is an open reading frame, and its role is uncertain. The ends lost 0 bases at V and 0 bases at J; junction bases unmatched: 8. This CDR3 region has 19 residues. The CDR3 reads CASSYSRTSGSPSTDTQYF. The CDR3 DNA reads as TGTGCCAGCAGTTACTCCCGGACTAGCGGGTCACCTAGCACAGATACGCAGTATTTT.

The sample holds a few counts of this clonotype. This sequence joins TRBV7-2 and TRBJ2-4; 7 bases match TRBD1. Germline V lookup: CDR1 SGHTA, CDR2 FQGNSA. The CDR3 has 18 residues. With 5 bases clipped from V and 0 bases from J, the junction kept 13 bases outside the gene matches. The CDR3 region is CASSNSPGTALAKNIQYF. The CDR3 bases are TGTGCCAGCAGCAATAGTCCCGGGACAGCCCTAGCCAAAAACATTCAGTACTTC.

The DNA of the CDR3 is TGCGCCAGCAGCAGCGGGGCGGGAGGGCCCCGGTACGAGCAGTACTTC. Translation gives CASSSGAGGPRYEQYF. The chain couples TRBV5-1 to TRBJ2-7; the match to TRBD2 covers 9 bases. J lost 4 bases, V lost 4 bases, and 12 bases had no gene match. Germline V gives CDR1 SGHRS, CDR2 YFSETQ. This CDR3 has 16 amino acids.

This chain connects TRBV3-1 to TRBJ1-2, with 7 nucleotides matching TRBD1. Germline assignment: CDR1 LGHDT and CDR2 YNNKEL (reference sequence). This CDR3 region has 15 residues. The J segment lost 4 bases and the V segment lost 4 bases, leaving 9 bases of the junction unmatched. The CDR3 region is CASSPYRGRTYGYTF. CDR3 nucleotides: TGTGCCAGCAGCCCCTACAGGGGACGTACCTATGGCTACACCTTC.

CDR3 sequence: CASSPSAGTDTQYF. CDR3 DNA: TGTGCCAGCAGCCCGTCAGCTGGCACAGATACGCAGTATTTT. The chain employs TRBV3-1 and TRBJ2-3; D is undetermined. Germline lookup yields CDR1 LGHDT and CDR2 YNNKEL (reference sequence). The CDR3 length is 14 residues. V shed 4 bases and J shed 1 base, with 9 bases lying between them.

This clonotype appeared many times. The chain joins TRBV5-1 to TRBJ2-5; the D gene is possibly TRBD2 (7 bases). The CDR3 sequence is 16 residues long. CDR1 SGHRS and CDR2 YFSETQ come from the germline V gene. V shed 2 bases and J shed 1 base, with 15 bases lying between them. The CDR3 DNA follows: TGCGCCAGCAGCTTCAATGGGGGGGCTCCCCAAGAGACCCAGTACTTC. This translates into CASSFNGGAPQETQYF.

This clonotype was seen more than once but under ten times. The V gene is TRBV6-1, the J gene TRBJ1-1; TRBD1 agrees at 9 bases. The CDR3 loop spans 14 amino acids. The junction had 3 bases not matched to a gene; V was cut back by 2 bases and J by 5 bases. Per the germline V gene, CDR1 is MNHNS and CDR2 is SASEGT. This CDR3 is CASSEPGQGTEAFF. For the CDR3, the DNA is TGTGCCAGCAGTGAACCCGGACAGGGGACTGAAGCTTTCTTT.

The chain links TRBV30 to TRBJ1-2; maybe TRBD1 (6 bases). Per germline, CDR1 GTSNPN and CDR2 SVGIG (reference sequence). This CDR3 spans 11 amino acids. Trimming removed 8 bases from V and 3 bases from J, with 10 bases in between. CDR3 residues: CARYRDYGYTF. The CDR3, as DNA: TGTGCCCGCTACAGGGACTATGGCTACACCTTC.